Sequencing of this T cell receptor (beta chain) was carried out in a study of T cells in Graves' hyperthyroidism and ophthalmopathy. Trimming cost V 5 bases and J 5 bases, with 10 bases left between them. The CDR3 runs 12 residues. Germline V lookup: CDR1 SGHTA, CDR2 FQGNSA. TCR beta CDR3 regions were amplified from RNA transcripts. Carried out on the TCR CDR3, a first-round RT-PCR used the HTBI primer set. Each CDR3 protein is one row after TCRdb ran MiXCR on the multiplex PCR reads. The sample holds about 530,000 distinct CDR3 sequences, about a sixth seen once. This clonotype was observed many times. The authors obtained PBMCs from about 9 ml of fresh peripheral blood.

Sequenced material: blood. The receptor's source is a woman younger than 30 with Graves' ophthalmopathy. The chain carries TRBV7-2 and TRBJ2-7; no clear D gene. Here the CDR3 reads CASSPSADEQYF. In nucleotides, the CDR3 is TGTGCCAGCAGCCCGTCGGCGGACGAGCAGTACTTC.